This TCR beta chain was recorded in a study of yellow fever vaccine responses in identical twins. Overall study findings and caveats: Among the twins, the vaccine T cell response reportedly seemed partly convergent and partly personalized.

In this sample, this clonotype turned up a few times. Its specificity is unknown. CDR1 and CDR2 (germline): SEHNR, FQNEAQ (reference sequence). Trimming left V 3 bases short and J 4 bases short, with 7 bases between. This CDR3 spans 12 amino acids. TCRdb fed the RT-PCR reads into MiXCR, producing one record per CDR3 protein. Of about 3,000 distinct CDR3 sequences listed, around 90% are singletons. The input for sequencing was T cells from blood (PBMCs), unsorted or a sorted subset (not recorded which), taken before or after yellow fever vaccination (not recorded which). The chain joins TRBV7-9 to TRBJ2-7, with D hard to call. This TCR came from a young woman who received the yellow fever vaccine. The CDR3 DNA reads as TGTGCCAGCAGCTTTGCTTCATACGAGCAGTACTTC. As protein: CASSFASYEQYF.